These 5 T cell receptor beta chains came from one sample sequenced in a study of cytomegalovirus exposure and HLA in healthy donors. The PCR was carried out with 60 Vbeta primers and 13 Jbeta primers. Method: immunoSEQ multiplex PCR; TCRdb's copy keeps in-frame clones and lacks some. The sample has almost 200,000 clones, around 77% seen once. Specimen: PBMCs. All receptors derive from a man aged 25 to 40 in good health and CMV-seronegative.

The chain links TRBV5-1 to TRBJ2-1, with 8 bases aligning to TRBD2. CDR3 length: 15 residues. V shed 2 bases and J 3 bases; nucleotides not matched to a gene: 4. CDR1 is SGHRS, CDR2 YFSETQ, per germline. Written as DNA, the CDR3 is TGCGCCAGCAGCTTAAGCGGGAGTAACTACAATGAGCAGTTCTTC. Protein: CASSLSGSNYNEQFF. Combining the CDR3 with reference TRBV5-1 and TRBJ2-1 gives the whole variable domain KAGVTQTPRYLIKTRGQQVTLSCSPISGHRSVSWYQQTPGQGLQFLFEYFSETQRNKGNFPGRFSGRQFSNSRSEMNVSTLELGDSALYLCASSLSGSNYNEQFFGPGTRLTVL.

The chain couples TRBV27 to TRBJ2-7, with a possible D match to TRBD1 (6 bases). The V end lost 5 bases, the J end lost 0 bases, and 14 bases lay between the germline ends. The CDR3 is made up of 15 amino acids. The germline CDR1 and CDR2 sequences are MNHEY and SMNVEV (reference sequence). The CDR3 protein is CASSPRDTYSYEQYF. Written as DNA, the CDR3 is TGTGCCAGCAGTCCCCGGGACACTTACTCCTACGAGCAGTACTTC.

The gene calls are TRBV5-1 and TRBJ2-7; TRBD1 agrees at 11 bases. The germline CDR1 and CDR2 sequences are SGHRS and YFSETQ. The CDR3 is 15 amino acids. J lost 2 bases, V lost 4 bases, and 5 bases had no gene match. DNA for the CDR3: TGCGCCAGCAGCCCTGGGACAGGGGGGACCTACGAGCAGTACTTC. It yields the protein CASSPGTGGTYEQYF.

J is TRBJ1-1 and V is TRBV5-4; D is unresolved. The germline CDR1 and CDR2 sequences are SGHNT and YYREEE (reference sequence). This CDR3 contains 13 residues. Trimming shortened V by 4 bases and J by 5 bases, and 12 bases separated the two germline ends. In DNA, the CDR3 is TGTGCCAGCAGCGCCGACACGAATACTGAAGCTTTCTTT. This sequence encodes CASSADTNTEAFF.

The CDR3 DNA is TGTGCCAGCAGTGGCCGTGGTGCTAGCACAGATACGCAGTATTTT. Its protein is CASSGRGASTDTQYF. The V and J genes are TRBV7-9 and TRBJ2-3; D unresolved. Germline CDR1 and CDR2: SEHNR and FQNEAQ (reference sequence). V gave up 6 bases and J gave up 0 bases, with 13 bases separating them. This CDR3 is 15 amino acids long.